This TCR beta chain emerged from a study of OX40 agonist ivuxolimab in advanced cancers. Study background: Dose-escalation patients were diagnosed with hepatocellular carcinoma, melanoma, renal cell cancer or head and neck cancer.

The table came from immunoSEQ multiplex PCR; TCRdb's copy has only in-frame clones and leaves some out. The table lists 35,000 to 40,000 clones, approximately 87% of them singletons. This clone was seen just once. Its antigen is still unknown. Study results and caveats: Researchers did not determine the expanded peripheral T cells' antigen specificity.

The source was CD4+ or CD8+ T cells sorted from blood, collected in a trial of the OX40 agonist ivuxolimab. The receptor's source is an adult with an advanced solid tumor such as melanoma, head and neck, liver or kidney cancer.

CDR3 bases: TGTGCCAGCAGCCAAGAACGGTTCTCTGGAAACACCATATATTTT. Its protein product is CASSQERFSGNTIYF. The chain joins TRBV14 to TRBJ1-3; D not certain. Per germline, CDR1 SGHDN and CDR2 FVKESK. This CDR3 is 15 amino acids long. Trimming stripped 0 bases from V and 0 bases from J, with 6 bases between.